Below are 3 T cell receptor beta chains sequenced from a single sample in a study of cytomegalovirus exposure and HLA in healthy donors. In the PCR, 60 Vbeta and 13 Jbeta primers were used. Profiled with immunoSEQ multiplex PCR; TCRdb holds only in-frame clones, not every one. The data contain about 64,000 clones, less than 80% of them singletons. Sequenced input: PBMCs. These receptors were collected from a woman aged 45-60 years in good health and CMV-seronegative.

V and J are TRBV5-1 and TRBJ2-5, with a tentative D call TRBD2 (6 bases). Germline CDR1 and CDR2: SGHRS and YFSETQ. The V gene lost 4 bases and the J gene lost 10 bases, with 26 bases spanning the gap. The CDR3 length is 16 residues. Written as DNA, the CDR3 is TGCGCCAGCAGCGCCAACGGGGCGGCCGGAGGGGAGGACCAGTACTTC. Protein product: CASSANGAAGGEDQYF.

The chain carries TRBV7-2 and TRBJ1-1; D unresolved. Germline-derived CDR1 and CDR2 are SGHTA and FQGNSA. V lost 3 bases and J lost 1, with 12 bases in between. This CDR3 has 15 amino acids. CDR3 sequence (DNA): TGTGCCAGCAGCTTTAAAACAGCTTCGAACACTGAAGCTTTCTTT. Translation: CASSFKTASNTEAFF.

The chain uses TRBV6-6 and TRBJ2-3; D is possibly TRBD2 (5 bases). Germline V lookup: CDR1 MNHNY, CDR2 SVGAGI (reference sequence). V lost 2 bases to trimming and J lost 0 bases, with 9 bases between them. The CDR3 loop spans 15 amino acids. The CDR3 coding sequence is TGTGCCAGCAGTTACCCGAGGGCTAGCACAGATACGCAGTATTTT. This encodes CASSYPRASTDTQYF.